The source of this TCR beta chain is a study of T cells in Graves' hyperthyroidism and ophthalmopathy. Findings and limits, study-wide: A model built on 13 V-J features separated ophthalmopathy from stable hyperthyroidism.

This clonotype was seen repeatedly, ten times or more. Its specificity is not known. The CDR3 is made up of 13 amino acids. The V gene's germline CDR1 is SGHRS and CDR2 YFSETQ. With 6 bases removed from V and 2 bases from J, the gap between germline ends came to 10 bases. Amplification yielded TCR beta CDR3 regions, with RNA transcripts as the source. With the HTBI primer set, the TCR CDR3 went through a first round of RT-PCR. TCRdb re-called the multiplex PCR reads with MiXCR, one entry per CDR3 protein. The data hold 50,000 to 60,000 distinct CDR3 sequences, with about 50% observed a single time. The clonotype comes from a woman younger than 45 with Graves' ophthalmopathy. Material for sequencing was blood. The chain joins TRBV5-1 to TRBJ2-3; D might be TRBD1 or TRBD2, each matching 5 bases. The CDR3 nucleotides are TGCGCCAGCAACTGGGGGATCACAGATACGCAGTATTTT. This gives the protein CASNWGITDTQYF. The full variable domain, in which reference TRBV5-1 and TRBJ2-3 provide the parts outside the CDR3, is KAGVTQTPRYLIKTRGQQVTLSCSPISGHRSVSWYQQTPGQGLQFLFEYFSETQRNKGNFPGRFSGRQFSNSRSEMNVSTLELGDSALYLCASNWGITDTQYFGPGTRLTVL.